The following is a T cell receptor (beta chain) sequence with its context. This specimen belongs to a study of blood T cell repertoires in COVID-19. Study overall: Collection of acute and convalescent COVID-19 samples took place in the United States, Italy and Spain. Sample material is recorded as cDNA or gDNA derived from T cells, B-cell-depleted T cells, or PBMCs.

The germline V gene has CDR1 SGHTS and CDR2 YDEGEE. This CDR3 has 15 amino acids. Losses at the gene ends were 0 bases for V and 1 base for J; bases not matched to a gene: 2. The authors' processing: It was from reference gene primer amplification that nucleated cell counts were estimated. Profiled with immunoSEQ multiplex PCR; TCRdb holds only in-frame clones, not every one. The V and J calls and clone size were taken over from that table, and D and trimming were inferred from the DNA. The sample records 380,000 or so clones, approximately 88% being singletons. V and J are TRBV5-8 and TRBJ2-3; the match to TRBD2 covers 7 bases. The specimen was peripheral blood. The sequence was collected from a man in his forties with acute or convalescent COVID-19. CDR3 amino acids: CASSLVRGGTDTQYF. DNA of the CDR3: TGTGCCAGCAGCTTGGTCCGGGGGGGCACAGATACGCAGTATTTT.